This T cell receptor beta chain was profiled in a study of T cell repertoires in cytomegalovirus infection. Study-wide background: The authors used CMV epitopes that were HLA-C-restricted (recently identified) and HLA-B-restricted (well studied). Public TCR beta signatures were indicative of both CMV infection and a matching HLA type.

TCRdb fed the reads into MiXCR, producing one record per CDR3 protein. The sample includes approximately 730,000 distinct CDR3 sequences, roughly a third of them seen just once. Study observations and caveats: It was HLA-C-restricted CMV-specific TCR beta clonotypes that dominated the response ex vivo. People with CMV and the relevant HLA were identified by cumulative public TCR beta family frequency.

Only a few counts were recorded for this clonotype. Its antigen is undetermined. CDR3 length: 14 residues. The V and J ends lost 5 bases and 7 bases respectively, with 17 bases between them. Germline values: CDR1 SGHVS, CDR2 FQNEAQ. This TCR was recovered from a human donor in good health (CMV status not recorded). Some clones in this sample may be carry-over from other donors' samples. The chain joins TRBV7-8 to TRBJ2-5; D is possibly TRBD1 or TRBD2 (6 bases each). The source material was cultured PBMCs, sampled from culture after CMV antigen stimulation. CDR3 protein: CASSGVVGGGTQYF. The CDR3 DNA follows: TGTGCCAGCAGCGGAGTGGTGGGGGGCGGGACCCAGTACTTC.